The 22 T cell receptor beta chains below were found in one sample sequenced in a study of blood T cell repertoires in COVID-19. Using immunoSEQ multiplex PCR, the repertoire was profiled, and TCRdb retains in-frame clones only, with some absent. The repertoire has 150,000 to 200,000 clones, approximately 80% of them found once; the top ten carry roughly 15%. Specimen: peripheral blood. The receptors originated from a woman in her sixties or seventies with COVID-19, enrolled during active disease.

CDR3 DNA sequence: TGTGCCAGCAGTTACTCAAGAGCTAACTATGGCTACACCTTC. Its translation is CASSYSRANYGYTF. The chain joins TRBV6-2 or TRBV6-3 to TRBJ1-2; D unclear. Germline V gene sequence: CDR1 MNHEY, CDR2 SVGEGT. This CDR3 has 14 residues. Trimming took 0 bases from V and 0 from J, leaving 5 bases between them.

The chain links TRBV27 to TRBJ2-1; 7 positions match TRBD2. Germline lookup yields CDR1 MNHEY and CDR2 SMNVEV (reference sequence). CDR3 length: 14 residues. Trimming at V came to 7 bases and at J to 0 bases, leaving 3 bases not matched to a gene. CDR3 region: CASTIAGSYNEQFF. CDR3 DNA: TGTGCCAGCACTATAGCGGGCTCCTACAATGAGCAGTTCTTC.

The chain joins TRBV6-5 to TRBJ1-2, with 7 bases fitting TRBD1. The CDR3 consists of 14 residues. V shed 6 bases and J 7 bases; nucleotides not matched to a gene: 11. CDR1 is MNHEY, CDR2 SVGAGI, per germline. CDR3 sequence reads: CASSFSRGASGYTF. The CDR3, as DNA: TGTGCCAGCAGCTTTTCCAGGGGGGCTAGTGGCTACACCTTC.

This clone was recorded once. The V gene is TRBV6-5, the J gene TRBJ1-1; 7 bases match TRBD1. Losses at the gene ends were 7 bases for V and 7 bases for J; bases not matched to a gene: 15. The CDR3 loop spans 15 amino acids. Germline lookup yields CDR1 MNHEY and CDR2 SVGAGI. The CDR3: CASKPPGQLYYEAFF. The CDR3 coding sequence is TGTGCCAGCAAACCACCGGGACAGCTATATTATGAAGCTTTCTTT.

The table lists this clone with a count of one. The rearrangement joins TRBV18 to TRBJ1-2; D not certain. CDR1 and CDR2 (germline): KGHSH, LQKENI. Trimming stripped 6 bases from V and 1 base from J, with 9 bases between. The CDR3 sequence is 13 residues long. In DNA, the CDR3 is TGTGCCAGCTCCCGGGGTCTTAACTATGGCTACACCTTC. The encoded protein is CASSRGLNYGYTF.

The rearrangement uses TRBV18 and TRBJ1-1; maybe TRBD1 (6 bases). V lost 2 bases to trimming and J lost 0 bases, with 10 bases between them. Looked up from germline, CDR1 is KGHSH and CDR2 is LQKENI. The CDR3 extends over 15 amino acids. The CDR3 nucleotides are TGTGCCAGCTCACCAAGGCCAGGGGTGAACACTGAAGCTTTCTTT. It encodes CASSPRPGVNTEAFF.

V gene TRBV7-2 combines with J gene TRBJ2-1, with 9 bases that match TRBD2. The trim removed 5 bases at V and 1 base at J, leaving 6 bases unmatched. Germline CDR1 is SGHTA and CDR2 is FQGNSA. The CDR3 loop spans 16 amino acids. In DNA, the CDR3 is TGTGCCAGCAGCCCCTGGACTAGCGTTTCCTACAATGAGCAGTTCTTC. Translated, it gives CASSPWTSVSYNEQFF.

J is TRBJ1-2 and V is TRBV6-6; the D gene is possibly TRBD1 (6 bases). V was cut by 5 bases and J by 6 bases, with 19 bases left in between. The CDR3 has 15 amino acids. CDR1 and CDR2 (germline): MNHNY, SVGAGI (reference sequence). CDR3 nucleotide sequence: TGTGCCAGCAGTCACCCCCCTACAGGGTCGCATGGCTACACCTTC. Its protein product is CASSHPPTGSHGYTF.

The rearrangement joins TRBV2 to TRBJ2-1, with 10 nucleotides matching TRBD1. The CDR3 is made up of 14 amino acids. The V and J ends lost 6 bases and 7 bases, in that order; junction bases with no gene match: 6. Germline V CDR1 and CDR2: SNHLY, FYNNEI. The CDR3 protein is CASRGDRGWNEQFF. The DNA of the CDR3 is TGTGCCAGCAGGGGGGACAGGGGATGGAATGAGCAGTTCTTC.

CDR3 DNA: TGTGCCAGCAGTTTTTTCCCCGACAGGGGGCAGTTCTTC. The encoded protein is CASSFFPDRGQFF. V and J are TRBV28 and TRBJ2-1, with 8 bases that match TRBD1. Germline loops: CDR1 MDHEN, CDR2 SYDVKM. Trimming cost V 3 bases and J 12 bases; bases outside gene matches: 7. CDR3 length: 13 amino acids.

The rearrangement uses TRBV19 and TRBJ2-3, with 9 bases aligning to TRBD1. There are 15 residues in the CDR3. The germline gives CDR1 LNHDA, CDR2 SQIVND (reference sequence). The J segment lost 4 bases and the V segment lost 0 bases, leaving 2 bases of the junction unmatched. The CDR3 nucleotides read TGTGCCAGTAGTATAGAGGGGACAGGGCCAGATACGCAGTATTTT. This gives the protein CASSIEGTGPDTQYF. Filled out from reference TRBV19 and TRBJ2-3, the complete variable domain reads DGGITQSPKYLFRKEGQNVTLSCEQNLNHDAMYWYRQDPGQGLRLIYYSQIVNDFQKGDIAEGYSVSREKKESFPLTVTSAQKNPTAFYLCASSIEGTGPDTQYFGPGTRLTVL.

V gene TRBV2 combines with J gene TRBJ1-1; weak D call: TRBD1 (5 bases). Germline V lookup: CDR1 SNHLY, CDR2 FYNNEI. Trimming pared 6 bases from V and 0 bases from J, leaving 11 bases between. This CDR3 comprises 14 residues. CDR3 in DNA: TGTGCCAGCAGCGCGGACACCGTGAACACTGAAGCTTTCTTT. Amino acids: CASSADTVNTEAFF.

The chain couples TRBV28 to TRBJ1-5; 8 bases align to TRBD1. The germline V gene encodes CDR1 MDHEN and CDR2 SYDVKM. The ends lost 6 bases at V and 5 bases at J; junction bases unmatched: 12. The CDR3 runs 16 residues. As DNA, the CDR3 is TGTGCCAGCAGACCTTTTACCGGGACAGGAGATCAGCCCCAGCATTTT. This sequence encodes CASRPFTGTGDQPQHF.

The chain uses TRBV4-2 and TRBJ1-2; D might be TRBD1 (6 bases). Trimming left V 5 bases short and J 4 bases short, with 20 bases between. The CDR3 is 16 amino acids. Germline V lookup: CDR1 LGHNA, CDR2 YNFKEQ. The CDR3, as DNA: TGTGCCAGCAGCTTTACCGGGGCGGGGGGCGGCTATGGCTACACCTTC. It translates to CASSFTGAGGGYGYTF.

The chain recombines TRBV9 with TRBJ1-2, with D perhaps matching TRBD1 (6 bases). The length of the CDR3 is 14 residues. Germline CDR1 and CDR2: SGDLS and YYNGEE. Trimming took 5 bases from V and 7 from J, leaving 18 bases between them. The DNA of the CDR3 is TGTGCCAGCAGTTCTCAGGACAGAGCCCTTGGCTACACCTTC. It encodes CASSSQDRALGYTF.

This clone was counted once. The chain joins TRBV2 to TRBJ2-7, with TRBD2 as a possible D gene (5 bases). This CDR3 region has 14 residues. Deletions cut 2 bases from V and 4 bases from J, with 12 bases between. Germline values: CDR1 SNHLY, CDR2 FYNNEI. CDR3 in DNA: TGTGCCAGCAGTGAAAATCGGGGTTGGTACGAGCAGTACTTC. It codes for CASSENRGWYEQYF.

V is TRBV21-1 and J is TRBJ2-7; TRBD2, the table's D call, lacks a check against the DNA. TRBV21-1 is an annotated pseudogene. The CDR3 loop spans 14 amino acids. CDR3 nucleotides: TGTGCCAGCAGCAAAGTCCCACTCTCCTACGAGCAGTACTTC. Its translation is CASSKVPLSYEQYF.

The rearrangement links TRBV30 to TRBJ2-7, with 7 bases that match TRBD1. The CDR3 covers 13 residues. The germline CDR1 and CDR2 sequences are GTSNPN and SVGIG (reference sequence). J lost 12 bases, V lost 2 bases, and 13 bases had no gene match. The CDR3 loop reads CAWSIPGQYLPYF. CDR3 DNA: TGTGCCTGGAGTATACCGGGACAGTATTTACCGTACTTC. Full variable domain (outside the CDR3, taken from reference TRBV30 and TRBJ2-7): SQTIHQWPATLVQPVGSPLSLECTVEGTSNPNLYWYRQAAGRGLQLLFYSVGIGQISSEVPQNLSASRPQDRQFILSSKKLLLSDSGFYLCAWSIPGQYLPYFGPGTRLTVT.

This sequence joins TRBV6-6 and TRBJ1-2; 9 bases line up with TRBD1. This CDR3 region has 18 residues. After removal of 5 bases from V and 0 bases from J, the junction contained 13 bases not matched to a gene. CDR1 is MNHNY, CDR2 SVGAGI, per germline (reference sequence). CDR3 residues: CASSQTGDREFPNYGYTF. CDR3 nucleotide sequence: TGTGCCAGCAGTCAAACCGGGGACAGGGAGTTCCCTAACTATGGCTACACCTTC.

The genes are TRBV11-1 and TRBJ2-1; the D gene is possibly TRBD1 (5 bases). V was shortened by 2 bases and J by 0 bases, with 11 bases between the two germline ends. The CDR3 has 16 amino acids. Germline V lookup: CDR1 SGHAT, CDR2 FQDESV (reference sequence). The CDR3 DNA reads as TGTGCCAGCAGCTTAATGGGGCAGAGCTCCTACAATGAGCAGTTCTTC. It yields the protein CASSLMGQSSYNEQFF.

The gene calls are TRBV5-4 and TRBJ2-5, with D possibly TRBD1 on 7 matching bases. The V end was cut by 4 bases, the J end by 1 base, with 14 bases between. Germline assignment: CDR1 SGHNT and CDR2 YYREEE (reference sequence). This CDR3 has 15 amino acids. The CDR3 reads CASSPRRDSQETQYF. DNA of the CDR3: TGTGCCAGCAGCCCACGGCGGGACAGCCAAGAGACCCAGTACTTC.

V is TRBV11-3 and J is TRBJ2-5; D perhaps matches TRBD2 (6 bases). The CDR3 contains 14 residues. Germline V lookup: CDR1 SGHNT, CDR2 YENEEA. V gave up 1 base and J gave up 4 bases, with 10 bases separating them. In DNA, the CDR3 is TGTGCCAGCAGCTTAGTCGCGGGATCAGAGACCCAGTACTTC. Protein sequence: CASSLVAGSETQYF.